The 21 T cell receptor beta chains listed next were all sequenced from one sample in a study of blood T cell repertoires in COVID-19. Clones were sequenced by immunoSEQ multiplex PCR, and TCRdb holds only the in-frame ones, with some missing. The sample has 400,000 to 450,000 clones; 80% to 90% are singletons. The sequencing sample was made of PBMCs or T cells enriched from blood (not recorded which). These receptors came from a man aged 25-40 years who had recovered from COVID-19.

J is TRBJ1-5 and V is TRBV19, with D maybe TRBD1 (5 bases). Trimming shortened V by 7 bases and J by 3 bases, and 10 bases separated the two germline ends. The germline V gene has CDR1 LNHDA and CDR2 SQIVND (reference sequence). The CDR3 length is 13 residues. The CDR3 bases are TGTGCCAGTAACAGACAGATCAATCAGCCCCAGCATTTT. Translation gives CASNRQINQPQHF.

The chain recombines TRBV19 with TRBJ2-1; tentative D call: TRBD1 (6 bases). Germline V gene lookup returns CDR1 LNHDA and CDR2 SQIVND (reference sequence). This CDR3 contains 20 residues. V was pared by 4 bases and J by 4 bases, with 29 bases between. The CDR3 DNA reads TGTGCCAGTAGTACCTACCAGACAGGAGATGAGGGGTGGGGATACAATGAGCAGTTCTTC. The encoded protein is CASSTYQTGDEGWGYNEQFF.

This clone was counted once. The chain links TRBV19 to TRBJ1-2, with 12 bases that match TRBD1. V shed 8 bases and J 4 bases; nucleotides not matched to a gene: 8. The germline V gene encodes CDR1 LNHDA and CDR2 SQIVND (reference sequence). The CDR3 runs to 15 residues. The DNA for the CDR3 is TGTGCCAGTCGGGGACAGGGGGCACGTGGCTATGGCTACACCTTC. Encoded protein: CASRGQGARGYGYTF. The full variable domain, its missing parts supplied by reference TRBV19 and TRBJ1-2, is DGGITQSPKYLFRKEGQNVTLSCEQNLNHDAMYWYRQDPGQGLRLIYYSQIVNDFQKGDIAEGYSVSREKKESFPLTVTSAQKNPTAFYLCASRGQGARGYGYTFGSGTRLTVV.

The J gene is TRBJ1-1, the V gene TRBV7-2; D remains ambiguous. The CDR3 has 15 residues. Germline lookup yields CDR1 SGHTA and CDR2 FQGNSA. Between the trimmed V and J ends, which lost 1 base and 0 bases, there was a span of 9 bases. The CDR3 nucleotides are TGTGCCAGCAGCTTAGGCAAACTTATGAACACTGAAGCTTTCTTT. Translating it yields CASSLGKLMNTEAFF.

The V call is TRBV6-5, the J call TRBJ2-1, with 14 bases lining up with TRBD2. Germline trimming cut 6 bases from V and 8 bases from J; bases unmatched to any gene: 6. The CDR3 is 15 residues long. CDR1 MNHEY and CDR2 SVGAGI come from the germline V gene. The CDR3: CASSAGLAGGDEQFF. DNA for the CDR3: TGTGCCAGCAGCGCCGGACTAGCGGGAGGCGATGAGCAGTTCTTC.

This sequence joins TRBV7-9 and TRBJ2-3, with 13 bases lining up with TRBD2. Germline V gives CDR1 SEHNR, CDR2 FQNEAQ (reference sequence). Trimming removed 2 bases from V and 4 bases from J; junction bases left unmatched: 0. The CDR3 length is 15 residues. CDR3 residues: CASSLTSGRADTQYF. The CDR3 DNA sequence: TGTGCCAGCAGCTTAACTAGCGGGAGGGCAGATACGCAGTATTTT.

This sequence joins TRBV2 and TRBJ1-1, with TRBD1 matching 7 bases. CDR3 length: 15 amino acids. J was trimmed by 2 bases and V by 2 bases; bases with no gene match: 5. Germline loops: CDR1 SNHLY, CDR2 FYNNEI. CDR3 protein: CASSEPAGGNTEAFF. As DNA, the CDR3 is TGTGCCAGCAGTGAACCGGCAGGGGGTAACACTGAAGCTTTCTTT.

The chain joins TRBV14 to TRBJ1-4, with no clear D. The CDR3 is 19 amino acids. The germline V gene has CDR1 SGHDN and CDR2 FVKESK. Deletions cut 5 bases from V and 8 bases from J, with 30 bases between. The CDR3, as DNA: TGTGCCAGCAGCAAAGCCCCCTTCACAGCCAGAGGAGGTCAAGAAAAACTGTTTTTT. Translated, it gives CASSKAPFTARGGQEKLFF.

The chain joins TRBV7-9 to TRBJ1-6; 8 nucleotides line up with TRBD1. This CDR3 is built from 16 residues. Germline trimming cut 5 bases from V and 4 bases from J; bases unmatched to any gene: 7. The germline V gene has CDR1 SEHNR and CDR2 FQNEAQ (reference sequence). The CDR3 coding sequence is TGTGCCAGCAGCACGTCCGGGACAGGATATAATTCACCCCTCCACTTT. This codes for CASSTSGTGYNSPLHF.

The chain carries TRBV7-2 and TRBJ2-1; perhaps TRBD1 as D (6 bases). V lost 8 bases to trimming and J lost 10 bases, with 18 bases between them. Per the germline V gene, CDR1 is SGHTA and CDR2 is FQGNSA. The CDR3 extends over 13 amino acids. The CDR3 DNA follows: TGTGCCAGCGGGGGCGGTTTAGACGGCGAGCAGTTCTTC. This sequence encodes CASGGGLDGEQFF.

CDR3 coding DNA: TGTGCCAGCAGCTTAGGCCCGAGGGGGAATGGCTACGAGCAGTACTTC. Translating it yields CASSLGPRGNGYEQYF. The chain combines TRBV7-8 with TRBJ2-7; D perhaps matches TRBD1 (6 bases). The CDR3 contains 16 residues. CDR1 is SGHVS and CDR2 is FQNEAQ in the germline V gene. V was trimmed by 1 base and J by 3 bases, leaving 16 bases between them.

This rearrangement joins TRBV12-3 or TRBV12-4 to TRBJ1-5, with 8 bases aligning to TRBD1. This CDR3 spans 12 amino acids. The V and J ends lost 10 bases and 4 bases, in that order; junction bases with no gene match: 3. CDR3: CAIRTGNQPQHF. In DNA, the CDR3 is TGTGCCATAAGGACAGGGAATCAGCCCCAGCATTTT.

J is TRBJ2-6 and V is TRBV2, with a tentative D call TRBD1 (6 bases). Germline V CDR1 and CDR2: SNHLY, FYNNEI. This CDR3 comprises 17 residues. Between the trimmed V and J ends, which lost 9 bases and 2 bases, there was a span of 20 bases. In DNA form, the CDR3 reads TGTGCCAGTCTGCGACAGGTGGTTTCTCCTGGGGCCAACGTCCTGACTTTC. Translated, it gives CASLRQVVSPGANVLTF.

V and J are TRBV15 and TRBJ1-4; no firm D call. V was trimmed by 0 bases and J by 11 bases, leaving 7 bases between them. Germline V gene data show CDR1 as LNHNV and CDR2 as YYDKDF (reference sequence). The CDR3 sequence is 12 residues long. The CDR3: CATSRDISKLFF. The CDR3 region has the DNA TGTGCCACCAGCAGAGATATCTCCAAACTGTTTTTT.

The chain recombines TRBV27 with TRBJ2-1; the D gene is possibly TRBD2 (5 bases). Per germline, CDR1 MNHEY and CDR2 SMNVEV (reference sequence). The V end lost 3 bases, the J end lost 4 bases, and 7 bases lay between the germline ends. This CDR3 has 13 residues. The chain's CDR3 is CASSFTRYNEQFF. The CDR3, as DNA: TGTGCCAGCAGTTTCACTAGATACAATGAGCAGTTCTTC.

The chain recombines TRBV7-8 with TRBJ2-5; D might be TRBD1 (5 bases). Trimming stripped 4 bases from V and 2 bases from J, with 14 bases between. From germline, CDR1 is SGHVS and CDR2 FQNEAQ. The CDR3 extends over 15 amino acids. In DNA, the CDR3 is TGTGCCAGCAGCTCCCCTAGACAGCCGCAAGAGACCCAGTACTTC. Protein: CASSSPRQPQETQYF.

This sequence joins TRBV7-6 and TRBJ1-3, with D perhaps matching TRBD1 (5 bases). The CDR3 runs to 17 residues. V was clipped by 2 bases and J by 4 bases, with 18 bases between them. Germline V gives CDR1 SGHVS, CDR2 FNYEAQ. The CDR3 DNA reads as TGTGCCAGCAGCTTACTCGGGGACTCGGTAATCGGAAACACCATATATTTT. Residues: CASSLLGDSVIGNTIYF.

The chain carries TRBV29-1 and TRBJ2-2, with 13 positions matching TRBD2. Germline CDR1 reads SQVTM; CDR2 reads ANQGSEA. This CDR3 region has 14 residues. With 4 bases clipped from V and 5 bases from J, the junction kept 1 base outside the gene matches. The DNA of the CDR3 is TGCAGCGTTGGACTAGCGGGAGGTACCGGGGAGCTGTTTTTT. Translation: CSVGLAGGTGELFF.

For this clone: One junction end disagrees with the germline gene, perhaps due to a read error. This chain joins TRBV7-7 and TRBJ1-5, with 9 bases identical to TRBD1. In germline, CDR1 is SSHAT, CDR2 FNYEAQ (reference sequence). The CDR3 consists of 18 residues. CDR3 coding DNA: TGTGCTAGCATTACCCCGGGACAGGGACCTTCTAGCAATCAGCCCCAGCATTTT. This encodes CASITPGQGPSSNQPQHF.

This clone was found once. This chain uses TRBV28 with TRBJ2-7; unclear D gene. CDR3 length: 13 residues. The germline gives CDR1 MDHEN, CDR2 SYDVKM. Trimming removed 5 bases from V and 3 bases from J, with 11 bases in between. For the CDR3, the DNA is TGTGCCAGCAGTCTCACACCTAGCTACGAGCAGTACTTC. Its translation: CASSLTPSYEQYF.

The rearrangement joins TRBV28 to TRBJ2-7, with TRBD1 as a possible D gene (6 bases). The CDR3 spans 12 residues. Germline CDR1 is MDHEN and CDR2 is SYDVKM. V lost 4 bases and J 4 bases, leaving 8 bases between the germline ends. The CDR3 DNA reads TGTGCCAGCAGTTGGGGGCCTTACGAGCAGTACTTC. Amino acid sequence: CASSWGPYEQYF.